In this sample, the clone carrying this T cell receptor beta chain turned up many times. Its antigen is as yet unknown. These data originate in a study of CD8 T cells in ankylosing spondylitis. The study, taken as a whole, reports: With a CD8+ phenotype, disease-linked clones were relatively rare in peripheral blood. According to the report, clones linked to the disease were significantly enriched in matched synovial fluid samples taken from ankylosing spondylitis patients. Earlier studies detected some motif variants in reactive arthritis synovial fluid and blood.

Quantitative molecular-barcoded 5'-RACE generated the TCR beta libraries. TCRdb called the 5' RACE reads again in MiXCR, with one record for every CDR3 protein. The sample records approximately 260,000 distinct CDR3 sequences, approximately 9% being singletons. The germline CDR1 and CDR2 sequences are LGHDT and YNNKEL (reference sequence). This CDR3 spans 16 amino acids. Trimming took 0 bases from V and 2 from J, leaving 13 bases between them. This clonotype was sampled from a male donor with ankylosing spondylitis or in good health (not recorded which). V gene TRBV3-1 combines with J gene TRBJ1-2; D is undetermined. Sequenced sample: blood, either unsorted or a sorted T cell fraction (not recorded which). CDR3 bases: TGTGCCAGCAGCCAAGATAAGGCGATTTTGAACTATGGCTACACCTTC. This sequence encodes CASSQDKAILNYGYTF.